The clone carrying this TCR beta chain was counted a few times. Antigen: not known. J gave up 3 bases and V 3 bases, and 17 bases lay outside the gene matches. Germline V gene data show CDR1 as DFQATT and CDR2 as SNEGSKA (reference sequence). This CDR3 contains 17 residues. This sample was included in a study of T cells after yellow fever vaccination. Findings and caveats of the study: Contamination of FACS-sorted repertoires by abundant clonotypes from the bulk population could occur.

TCRdb re-analysed the 5' RACE reads in MiXCR, keeping a single row per CDR3 protein. The sample consists of roughly 120,000 distinct CDR3 sequences, 8.4% of them appearing once. The receptor comes from a man aged 25-45 years who received the YFV17D yellow fever vaccine. V is TRBV20-1 and J is TRBJ2-7; TRBD2 agrees at 7 bases. The material sequenced was CD8+ T cells sorted from PBMCs, taken 45 days after the yellow fever booster vaccination. The CDR3 DNA follows: TGCAGTGCTAGGGAGATCCCCACTAGCGAGGTTCGCTACGAGCAGTACTTC. This sequence encodes CSAREIPTSEVRYEQYF.